This TCR beta chain derives from a study of shared clonotypes between healthy human individuals. As for the study in general: CD4 naive cells filled three plates per donor, CD4 memory three, CD8 naive two and CD8 memory one. Study-wide results and caveats: The sampled material consisted only of blood, and tissue repertoires are likely to differ.

Sequenced by immunoSEQ multiplex PCR; TCRdb stores in-frame clones only, minus some. The sample has about 2.4 million clones; roughly 93% are singletons. To note about this clone: No antigen is known for it.

The donors were adults (healthy and HIV-negative) with no recent acute infections or vaccinations. Naive CD45RA+ and memory CD45RA-negative subsets were split from CD4+ cells. CDR1 is MNHEY and CDR2 is SMNVEV in the germline V gene (reference sequence). V was trimmed by 0 bases and J by 5 bases, leaving 8 bases between them. This CDR3 comprises 14 residues. The sequence was obtained from a man younger than 30 in good health. Some clones in this sample may be carry-over from other donors' samples. Sequencing used naive CD4+ T cells from PBMCs. Subset reported: CD45RA+ positively selected. The genes are TRBV27 and TRBJ2-1, with D possibly being TRBD1 (5 bases). The CDR3 is CASSLSGRDNEQFF. DNA of the CDR3: TGTGCCAGCAGTTTATCCGGCAGGGACAATGAGCAGTTCTTC.